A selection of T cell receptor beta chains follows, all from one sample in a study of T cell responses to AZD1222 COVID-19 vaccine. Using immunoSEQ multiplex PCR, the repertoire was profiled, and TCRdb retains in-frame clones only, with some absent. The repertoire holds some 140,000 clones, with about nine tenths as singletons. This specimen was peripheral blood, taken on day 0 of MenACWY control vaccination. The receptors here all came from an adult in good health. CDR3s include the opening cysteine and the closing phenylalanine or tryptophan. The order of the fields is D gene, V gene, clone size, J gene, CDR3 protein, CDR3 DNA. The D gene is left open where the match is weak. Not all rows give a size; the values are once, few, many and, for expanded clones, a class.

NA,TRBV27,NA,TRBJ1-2,CASSLTHDYGYTF,TGTGCCAGCAGTTTAACCCATGACTATGGCTACACCTTC
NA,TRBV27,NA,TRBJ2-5,CASSFRRGSAETQYF,TGTGCCAGCAGTTTCCGCAGGGGTTCGGCGGAGACCCAGTACTTC
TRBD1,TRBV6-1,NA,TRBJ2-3,CASSERDRVGDTQYF,TGTGCCAGCAGTGAAAGAGACAGGGTGGGAGATACGCAGTATTTT
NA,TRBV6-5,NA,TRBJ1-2,CASTSGRNYGYTF,TGTGCCAGCACCTCGGGAAGAAACTATGGCTACACCTTC
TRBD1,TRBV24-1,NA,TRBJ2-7,CATSDAGGGYEQYF,TGTGCCACCAGTGATGCAGGGGGCGGATACGAGCAGTACTTC
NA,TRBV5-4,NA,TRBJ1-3,CASSSLQGNTIYF,TGTGCCAGCAGCTCGCTCCAGGGAAACACCATATATTTT
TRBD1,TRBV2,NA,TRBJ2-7,CASRDRSYEQYF,TGTGCCAGCCGGGACAGATCCTACGAGCAGTACTTC
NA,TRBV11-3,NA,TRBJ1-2,CASSPTRAGGYTF,TGTGCCAGCAGCCCCACCCGGGCCGGTGGCTACACCTTC
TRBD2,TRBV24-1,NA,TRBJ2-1,CATSDLAGESYNEQFF,TGTGCCACCAGTGATCTAGCGGGGGAGTCCTACAATGAGCAGTTCTTC
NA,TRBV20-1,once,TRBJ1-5,CSASGSPSRVEQPQHF,TGCAGTGCTAGTGGGAGCCCCTCAAGGGTGGAGCAGCCCCAGCATTTT
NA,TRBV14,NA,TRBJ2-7,CASSQISSPYYEQYF,TGTGCCAGCAGCCAAATCTCGTCCCCGTACTACGAGCAGTACTTC
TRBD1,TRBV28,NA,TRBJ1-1,CASSLGTGYMNTEAFF,TGTGCCAGCAGTCTGGGGACAGGGTATATGAACACTGAAGCTTTCTTT
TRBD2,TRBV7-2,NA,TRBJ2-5,CASSFGPGLAGETQYF,TGTGCCAGCAGCTTCGGGCCTGGACTAGCGGGAGAGACCCAGTACTTC
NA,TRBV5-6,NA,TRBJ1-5,CASSLSGPNQPQHF,TGTGCCAGCAGCTTGTCAGGGCCCAATCAGCCCCAGCATTTT
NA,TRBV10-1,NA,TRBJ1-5,CASSDRDNQPQHF,TGCGCCAGCAGTGACAGGGACAATCAGCCCCAGCATTTT
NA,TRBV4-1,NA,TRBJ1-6,CASSADKGSSNSPLHF,TGCGCCAGCAGCGCCGACAAAGGGTCTTCCAATTCACCCCTCCACTTT
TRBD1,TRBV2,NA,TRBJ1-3,CASILFPQGASGNTIYF,TGTGCCAGCATCCTCTTCCCCCAGGGGGCGAGCGGAAACACCATATATTTT
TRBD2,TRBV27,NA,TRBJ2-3,CASGLTSGGPDTQYF,TGTGCCAGCGGCTTGACTAGCGGGGGGCCCGATACGCAGTATTTT
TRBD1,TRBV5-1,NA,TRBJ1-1,CASSSATGGDDTEAFF,TGCGCCAGCAGCTCTGCGACAGGGGGAGACGACACTGAAGCTTTCTTT
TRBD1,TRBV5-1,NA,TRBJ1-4,CASSLGQGGEKLFF,TGCGCCAGCAGCCTCGGACAGGGGGGTGAAAAACTGTTTTTT
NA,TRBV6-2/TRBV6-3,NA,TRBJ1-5,CASSYVGGGNQPQHF,TGTGCCAGCAGTTACGTGGGGGGAGGCAATCAGCCCCAGCATTTT
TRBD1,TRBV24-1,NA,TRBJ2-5,CATSDPGQKETQYF,TGTGCCACCAGTGATCCGGGACAGAAAGAGACCCAGTACTTC
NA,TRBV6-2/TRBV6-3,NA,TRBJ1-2,CASSYHYGYTF,TGTGCCAGCAGTTACCACTATGGCTACACCTTC
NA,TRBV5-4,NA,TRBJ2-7,CASSLAGVGSYEQYF,TGTGCCAGCAGCTTGGCAGGGGTGGGCTCCTACGAGCAGTACTTC
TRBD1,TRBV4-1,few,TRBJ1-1,CASSPPGQGKNTEAFF,TGCGCCAGCAGCCCTCCGGGACAGGGGAAGAACACTGAAGCTTTCTTT
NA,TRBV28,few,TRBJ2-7,CASSLVEGEQYF,TGTGCCAGCAGTTTAGTCGAGGGCGAGCAGTACTTC
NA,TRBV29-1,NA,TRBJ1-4,CSVKTGQGEKLFF,TGCAGCGTCAAGACAGGCCAGGGCGAAAAACTGTTTTTT
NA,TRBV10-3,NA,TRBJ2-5,CAISDGEETQYF,TGTGCCATCAGTGACGGGGAGGAGACCCAGTACTTC
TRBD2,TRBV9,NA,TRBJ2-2,CASSVWRAGGPGELFF,TGTGCCAGCAGCGTATGGAGAGCGGGGGGGCCCGGGGAGCTGTTTTTT
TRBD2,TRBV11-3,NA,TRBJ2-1,CASSQLAGGSNEQFF,TGTGCCAGCAGCCAACTAGCGGGAGGCTCCAATGAGCAGTTCTTC
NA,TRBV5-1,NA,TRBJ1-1,CASSLAQGSEAFF,TGCGCCAGCAGCTTGGCACAGGGTTCCGAAGCTTTCTTT
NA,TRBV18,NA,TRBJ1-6,CASSPGQNSPLHF,TGTGCCAGCTCACCAGGACAGAATTCACCCCTCCACTTT